Shown below are 5 T cell receptor beta chains from a single sample sequenced in a study of cytomegalovirus exposure and HLA in healthy donors. PCR employed 60 Vbeta and 13 Jbeta primers. Sequenced by immunoSEQ multiplex PCR; TCRdb stores in-frame clones only, minus some. The data hold around 30,000 clones, with about three fifths observed a single time. The sample taken for sequencing was PBMCs. These TCRs come from a male donor in good health and CMV-seropositive.

This clone is a singleton in its sample. The chain is built from TRBV10-2 and TRBJ2-6; D ambiguous. The V gene lost 1 base and the J gene lost 0 bases, with 7 bases spanning the gap. The germline gives CDR1 WSHSY, CDR2 SAAADI. The length of the CDR3 is 16 residues. CDR3 amino acids: CASSEWASSGANVLTF. For the CDR3, the DNA is TGCGCCAGCAGTGAGTGGGCCAGCTCTGGGGCCAACGTCCTGACTTTC.

The chain links TRBV7-9 to TRBJ2-4; D uncertain. CDR3 length: 14 amino acids. Trimming took 2 bases from V and 1 from J, leaving 6 bases between them. CDR1 and CDR2 from the germline V gene are SEHNR and FQNEAQ (reference sequence). The CDR3 sequence is CASSLNEAKNIQYF. The CDR3 DNA reads as TGTGCCAGCAGCTTAAATGAGGCCAAAAACATTCAGTACTTC.

The J gene is TRBJ2-7, the V gene TRBV5-6; possibly TRBD1 for D (5 bases). Germline loops: CDR1 SGHDT, CDR2 YYEEEE. The CDR3 is 14 residues long. Trimming took 2 bases from V and 2 from J, leaving 11 bases between them. The CDR3 loop reads CASSFFQGTYEQYF. CDR3 bases: TGTGCCAGCAGCTTTTTCCAGGGCACCTACGAGCAGTACTTC.

This clone was seen at least ten times. This chain links TRBV7-9 with TRBJ1-2; D not certain. Deletions cut 3 bases from V and 1 base from J, with 12 bases between. This CDR3 has 15 amino acids. The germline V gene has CDR1 SEHNR and CDR2 FQNEAQ (reference sequence). CDR3 residues: CASSLAPGLNYGYTF. CDR3 in DNA: TGTGCCAGCAGCTTGGCTCCAGGACTTAACTATGGCTACACCTTC.

The sample holds one count of this clone. The chain uses TRBV28 and TRBJ2-7; weak D call: TRBD2 (6 bases). The CDR3 has 16 residues. V lost 5 bases, J lost 2 bases, and 19 bases lay in between. Germline CDR1 reads MDHEN; CDR2 reads SYDVKM. The CDR3 DNA reads as TGTGCCAGCAGTGAATCGGCGGGACGGAGCCCCTACGAGCAGTACTTC. Amino acid sequence: CASSESAGRSPYEQYF.